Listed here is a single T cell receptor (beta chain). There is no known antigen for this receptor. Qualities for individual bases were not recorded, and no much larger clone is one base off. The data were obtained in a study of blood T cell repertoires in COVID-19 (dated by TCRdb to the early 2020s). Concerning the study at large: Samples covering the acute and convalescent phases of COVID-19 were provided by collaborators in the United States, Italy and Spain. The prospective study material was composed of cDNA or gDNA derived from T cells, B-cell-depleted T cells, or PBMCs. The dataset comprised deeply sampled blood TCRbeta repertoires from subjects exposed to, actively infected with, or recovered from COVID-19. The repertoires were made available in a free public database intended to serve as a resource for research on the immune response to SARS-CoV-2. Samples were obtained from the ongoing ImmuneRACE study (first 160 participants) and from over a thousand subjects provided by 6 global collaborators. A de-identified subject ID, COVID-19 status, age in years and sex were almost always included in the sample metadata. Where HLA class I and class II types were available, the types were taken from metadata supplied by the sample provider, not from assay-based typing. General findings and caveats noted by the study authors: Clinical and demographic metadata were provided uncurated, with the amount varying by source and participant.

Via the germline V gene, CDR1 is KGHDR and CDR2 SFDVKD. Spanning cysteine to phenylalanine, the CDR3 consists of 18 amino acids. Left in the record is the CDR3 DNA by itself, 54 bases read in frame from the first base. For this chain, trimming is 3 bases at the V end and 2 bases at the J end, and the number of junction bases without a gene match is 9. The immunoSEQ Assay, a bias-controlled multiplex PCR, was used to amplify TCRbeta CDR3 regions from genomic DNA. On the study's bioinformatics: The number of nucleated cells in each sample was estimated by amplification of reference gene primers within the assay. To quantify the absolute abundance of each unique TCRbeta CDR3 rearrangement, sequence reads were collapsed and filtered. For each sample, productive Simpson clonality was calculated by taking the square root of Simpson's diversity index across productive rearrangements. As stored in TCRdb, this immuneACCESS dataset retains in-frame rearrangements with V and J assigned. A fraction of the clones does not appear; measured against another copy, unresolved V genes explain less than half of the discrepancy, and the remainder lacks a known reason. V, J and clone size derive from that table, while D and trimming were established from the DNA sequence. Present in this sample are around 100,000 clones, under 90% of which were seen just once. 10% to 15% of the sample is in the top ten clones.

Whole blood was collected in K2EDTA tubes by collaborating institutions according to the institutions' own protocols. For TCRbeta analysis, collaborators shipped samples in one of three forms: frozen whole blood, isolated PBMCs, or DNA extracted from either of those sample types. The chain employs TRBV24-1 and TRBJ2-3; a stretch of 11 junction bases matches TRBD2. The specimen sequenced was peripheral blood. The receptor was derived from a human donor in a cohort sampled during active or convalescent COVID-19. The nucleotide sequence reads TGTGCCACCAGTGATCCCCTCGGGACTAGCGGATCCACAGATACGCAGTATTTT. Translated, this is CATSDPLGTSGSTDTQYF.